A selection of T cell receptor beta chains follows, all from one sample in a study of T cells in tuberculosis. TCRdb keeps only in-frame clones here, not all; method: immunoSEQ multiplex PCR. This table has 30,000 to 35,000 clones, roughly 85% appearing once. Sequencing used PBMCs, obtained at tuberculosis diagnosis. All receptors come from an adult with tuberculosis. Each CDR3 is given with its conserved first and last residue. D genes are given only for firm matches. Clone size, where shown, is once, few, many, or a class for clones that have expanded.

v_gene,abundance,j_gene,d_gene,CDR3aa,CDR3nt
TRBV4-3,-,TRBJ2-1,TRBD1,CASSQDKRGRGEQFF,TGCGCCAGCAGCCAAGATAAGAGGGGGCGTGGTGAGCAGTTCTTC
TRBV13,-,TRBJ2-2,-,CASSSLRGGGGTGELFF,TGTGCCAGCAGCTCATTACGTGGGGGCGGAGGAACCGGGGAGCTGTTTTTT
TRBV28,-,TRBJ1-4,-,CASSYPDRGEKLFF,TGTGCCAGCAGCTACCCGGACCGGGGTGAAAAACTGTTTTTT
TRBV6-1,-,TRBJ2-7,-,CASSREGGVYEQYF,TGTGCCAGCAGCCGAGAGGGGGGGGTCTACGAGCAGTACTTC
TRBV19,-,TRBJ1-2,-,CASSDGGNNYGYTF,TGTGCCAGTAGTGATGGAGGCAACAACTATGGCTACACCTTC
TRBV6-6,-,TRBJ2-5,TRBD2,CASLAGGEETQYF,TGTGCCAGCTTAGCGGGGGGCGAAGAGACCCAGTACTTC
TRBV28,once,TRBJ1-6,-,CASIMRGIYNSPLHF,TGTGCCAGCATAATGAGGGGGATTTATAATTCACCCCTCCACTTT
TRBV28,-,TRBJ1-6,TRBD1,CASSSGTDGSPLHF,TGTGCCAGCAGTTCCGGGACAGATGGTTCACCCCTCCACTTT
TRBV19,-,TRBJ2-7,-,CASSPPGAYEQYF,TGTGCCAGTAGTCCCCCGGGGGCCTACGAGCAGTACTTC
TRBV28,-,TRBJ2-1,TRBD2,CASISGGGINEQFF,TGTGCCAGCATAAGCGGGGGAGGAATAAATGAGCAGTTCTTC
TRBV4-2,few,TRBJ2-3,-,CASSQEGGRGASDTQYF,TGTGCCAGCAGCCAAGAAGGTGGTAGAGGCGCGTCAGATACGCAGTATTTT
TRBV27,-,TRBJ2-1,TRBD2,CASSSGTSGRNEQFF,TGTGCCAGCAGTTCCGGGACTAGCGGGAGGAATGAGCAGTTCTTC
TRBV6-6,-,TRBJ1-2,-,CASRYDRGYTF,TGTGCCAGCAGATATGATCGGGGCTACACCTTC
TRBV29-1,few,TRBJ2-7,TRBD2,CSALAGGFYEQYF,TGCAGCGCTCTAGCGGGAGGGTTCTACGAGCAGTACTTC
TRBV5-1,-,TRBJ2-1,TRBD2,CASSLELAVLGEQFF,TGCGCCAGCAGCTTGGAACTAGCGGTTTTGGGTGAGCAGTTCTTC
TRBV14,-,TRBJ1-6,TRBD1,CASSPLAGGYSPLHF,TGTGCCAGCAGCCCCCTGGCAGGGGGATATTCACCCCTCCACTTT
TRBV6-5,-,TRBJ2-5,-,CASSQGYQETQYF,TGTGCCAGCAGCCAGGGGTACCAAGAGACCCAGTACTTC
TRBV30,-,TRBJ1-2,TRBD1,CAWTRQRGGSYGYTF,TGTGCCTGGACCCGCCAACGAGGGGGCTCCTATGGCTACACCTTC
TRBV19,-,TRBJ1-1,-,CASSQDPGSLSSEAFF,TGTGCCAGTAGTCAGGATCCAGGATCACTGAGTTCCGAAGCTTTCTTT
TRBV21-1,-,TRBJ2-7,-,CASSKGQGVSYEQYF,TGTGCCAGCAGCAAAGGACAGGGGGTATCCTACGAGCAGTACTTC
TRBV29-1,once,TRBJ1-1,TRBD1,CSADNRGTEAFF,TGCAGCGCCGATAACAGGGGTACTGAAGCTTTCTTT
TRBV5-1,once,TRBJ2-7,TRBD1,CASRTGTGVFYEQYF,TGCGCCAGCAGAACCGGGACAGGGGTTTTCTACGAGCAGTACTTC